This TCR beta chain originates from a study of T-cell reconstitution after alpha-beta-depleted transplantation in children (TCRdb year 2016). The study in broad terms: Using TCR repertoire profiling, the study quantitatively followed how T-cell immune reconstitution unfolded in children after TCRalphabeta/CD19-depleted allogeneic hematopoietic cell transplantation.

V is cut back by 4 bases and J by 0 bases, with 7 bases in the junction unmatched. The CDR3 sequence holds 16 residues, the cysteine and phenylalanine included. Only the CDR3 portion is preserved as DNA: 48 bases, with reading frame beginning at the first base. The method behind the library was PCR. Sequencing was carried out with an Illumina HiSeq 2500. To normalize quantification of the TCRbeta repertoire, the TCR libraries were built with molecular barcoding that relied on unique molecular identifiers. The raw public data were reprocessed by TCRdb itself: fastp quality trimming at Q25, MiXCR clonotype calling, in-frame beta chains only. A single entry per CDR3 protein holds the most common genes and DNA from its merged rows. In this sample the table shows hundreds of thousands of distinct CDR3 sequences, 8.5% to 10% of which occur a single time. Of the sample, around 6.2% falls within the top ten clones.

This clonotype was found a few times. No antigen is known for it. There are no base qualities to consult, and no much larger clone falls within one base. The sequencing here drew on PBMCs from the stem cell graft donor, taken from the stem cell graft. The sequence came from a human donor who donated a stem cell graft to a child with acute lymphoblastic leukemia. The V and J segments used are TRBV12-3 or TRBV12-4 and TRBJ2-3; TRBD2 aligns with 7 central bases. Here is the DNA: TGTGCCAGCAGTTGGGGAGGGGCCTTTAGCACAGATACGCAGTATTTT. Translation gives CASSWGGAFSTDTQYF.